The source of this T cell receptor beta chain is a study of metastatic and nonmetastatic thyroid tumors. Study details: Malignant and benign thyroid patients had repertoires compared in peripheral blood and tumor or nodule tissue. Overall study results and limits: It was reported that TCR beta diversity was significantly higher in malignant thyroid tumors than benign nodules, in blood and tumor.

This clone was recorded many times. What it binds is unknown. There were no patients who had received any treatment before thyroid surgery. TCRdb recomputed clones from the PCR reads via MiXCR. The table includes 30,000 to 40,000 clones, over 15% detected once. The sequence was obtained from a female donor with papillary thyroid cancer or a benign thyroid nodule (not recorded which). Some clones in this sample may be carry-over from other donors' samples. The sample taken for sequencing was blood.

CDR3 coding DNA: TGTGCCAGCAGCCCCAGGGGGGATACGCAGTATTTT. This translates into CASSPRGDTQYF. This sequence joins TRBV12-3 or TRBV12-4 and TRBJ2-3; TRBD1 agrees at 7 bases. This CDR3 is 12 amino acids long. The junction had 3 bases not matched to a gene; V was cut back by 6 bases and J by 6 bases.